This T cell receptor (beta chain) is from a study of shared clonotypes between healthy human individuals. As regards this clone: Its cognate antigen is unknown.

Trimming pared 2 bases from V and 2 bases from J, leaving 14 bases between. The V gene's germline CDR1 is MDHEN and CDR2 SYDVKM. The length of the CDR3 is 16 residues. Replicate sorted-subset PCRs were loaded with around 200 ng DNA, roughly 33,000 T cell genomes. Some clones are missing from TCRdb's copy, which holds only in-frame ones; the method was immunoSEQ multiplex PCR. The top ten hold 0.11% of the sample, which has about 590,000 clones, over 95% seen once. The naive CD8 fraction comprised CD45RO-negative cells positively selected for CCR7 and excluded terminally differentiated effector memory CD45RA+ cells. Nashville, Tennessee was home to all donors, each a Caucasian adult. Points from the study as a whole: The naive CD4 repertoires of a few donors were compared, and around 4.7% of clonotypes were shared. Among donors, sharing of clonotypes was expected to be affected by sequencing depth.

This TCR came from a woman younger than 45 in good health. The V call is TRBV28, the J call TRBJ2-3; no definite D call. Material: naive CD8+ T cells sorted from blood. The CDR3 loop is CASSLRRSLYTDTQYF. For the CDR3, the DNA is TGTGCCAGCAGTTTAAGGAGATCTCTTTACACAGATACGCAGTATTTT.